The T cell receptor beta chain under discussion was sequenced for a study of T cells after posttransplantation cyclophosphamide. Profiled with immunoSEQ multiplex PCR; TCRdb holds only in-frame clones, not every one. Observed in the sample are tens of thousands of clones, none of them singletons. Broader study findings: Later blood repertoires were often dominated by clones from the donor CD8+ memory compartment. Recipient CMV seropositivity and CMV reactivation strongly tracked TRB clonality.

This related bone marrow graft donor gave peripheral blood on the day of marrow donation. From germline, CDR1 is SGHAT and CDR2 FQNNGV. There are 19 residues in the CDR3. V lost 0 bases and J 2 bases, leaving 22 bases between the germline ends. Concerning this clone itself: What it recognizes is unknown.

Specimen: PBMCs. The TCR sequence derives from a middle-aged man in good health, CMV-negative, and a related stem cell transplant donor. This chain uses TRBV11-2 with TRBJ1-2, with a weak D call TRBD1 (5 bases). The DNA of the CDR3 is TGTGCCAGCAGCTTAGACCCCCGGCGGGGGGTAGGATTCAACTATGGCTACACCTTC. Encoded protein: CASSLDPRRGVGFNYGYTF.